This TCR beta chain stems from a study of T cell responses to AZD1222 COVID-19 vaccine. Study summary: Both about-4-week and about-12-week second-dose recipients were combined. Study results and caveats: Donors were largely white British and mainly female; clonal diversity was possibly underestimated. Dominant CD4 TCR responses targeted spike regions 160-218 and 743-854.

Repertoires were generated with immunoSEQ multiplex PCR, while TCRdb's copy carries only in-frame clones and drops some. The table lists tens of thousands of clones, roughly 84% of them singletons. This clone was picked up a small number of times. As yet, its antigen is unknown. The length of the CDR3 is 14 residues. CDR1 and CDR2 from the germline V gene are SEHNR and FQNEAQ (reference sequence). Deletions cut 3 bases from V and 6 bases from J, with 12 bases between. The receptor comes from an adult in good health. The starting material was peripheral blood, obtained on day 0 of AZD1222 vaccination. The V gene is TRBV7-9, the J gene TRBJ1-5; perhaps TRBD1 as D (6 bases). The CDR3 is CASSFPGDGQPQHF. In DNA form, the CDR3 reads TGTGCCAGCAGCTTCCCAGGGGATGGTCAGCCCCAGCATTTT.